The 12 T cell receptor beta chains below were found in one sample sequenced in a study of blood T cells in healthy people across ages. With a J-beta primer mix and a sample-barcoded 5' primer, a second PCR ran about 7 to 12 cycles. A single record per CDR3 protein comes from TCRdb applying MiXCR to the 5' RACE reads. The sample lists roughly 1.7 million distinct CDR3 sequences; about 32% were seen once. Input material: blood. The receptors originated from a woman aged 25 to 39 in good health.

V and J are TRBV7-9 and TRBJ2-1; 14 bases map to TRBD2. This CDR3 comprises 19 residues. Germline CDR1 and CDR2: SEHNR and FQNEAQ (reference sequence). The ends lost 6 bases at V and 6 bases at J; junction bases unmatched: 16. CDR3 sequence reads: CASSFTPTSGGANVNEQFF. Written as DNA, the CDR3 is TGTGCCAGCAGTTTTACCCCGACTAGCGGGGGGGCCAACGTCAATGAGCAGTTCTTC.

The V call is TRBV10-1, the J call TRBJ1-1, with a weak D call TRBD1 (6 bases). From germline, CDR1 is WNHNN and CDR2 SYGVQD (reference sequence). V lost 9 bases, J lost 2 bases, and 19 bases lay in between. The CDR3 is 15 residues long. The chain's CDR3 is CARTYRDKLNTEAFF. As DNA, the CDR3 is TGCGCCAGAACCTACCGGGACAAACTTAACACTGAAGCTTTCTTT.

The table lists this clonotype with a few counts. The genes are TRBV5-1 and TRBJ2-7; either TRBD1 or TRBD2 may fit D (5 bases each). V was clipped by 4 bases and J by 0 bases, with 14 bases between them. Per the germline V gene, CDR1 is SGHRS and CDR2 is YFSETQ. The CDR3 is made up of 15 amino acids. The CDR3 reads CASSPLGTDSYEQYF. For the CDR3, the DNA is TGCGCCAGCAGCCCTCTTGGGACGGACTCCTACGAGCAGTACTTC.

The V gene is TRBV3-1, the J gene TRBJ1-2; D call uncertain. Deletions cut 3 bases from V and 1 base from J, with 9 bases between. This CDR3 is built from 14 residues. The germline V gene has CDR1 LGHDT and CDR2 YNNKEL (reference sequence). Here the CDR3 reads CASSHQTLNYGYTF. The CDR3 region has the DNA TGTGCCAGCAGCCACCAGACACTTAACTATGGCTACACCTTC.

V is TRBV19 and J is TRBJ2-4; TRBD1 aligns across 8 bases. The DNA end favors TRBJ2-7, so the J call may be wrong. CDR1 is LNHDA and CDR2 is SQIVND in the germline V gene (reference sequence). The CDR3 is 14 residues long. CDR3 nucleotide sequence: TGTGCCAGTAGCCCCATGACAGGGGTCTACGAGCAGTACTTC. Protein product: CASSPMTGVYEQYF.

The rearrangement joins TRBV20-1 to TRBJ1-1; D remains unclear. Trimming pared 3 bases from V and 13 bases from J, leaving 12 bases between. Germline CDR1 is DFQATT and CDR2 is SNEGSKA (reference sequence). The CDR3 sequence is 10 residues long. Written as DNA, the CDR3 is TGCAGTGCTAGCCTCACAATTGTTTTCTTT. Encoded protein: CSASLTIVFF.

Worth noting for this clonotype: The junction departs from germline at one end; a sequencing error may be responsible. Here the CDR3 reads CASSTRSGANALTF. In DNA, the CDR3 is TGTGCCAGCAGCACTAGAAGTGGGGCCAACGCCCTGACTTTC. V and J are TRBV7-2 and TRBJ2-6; D could derive from TRBD1 or TRBD2 (5 bases each). The length of the CDR3 is 14 residues. The germline V gene has CDR1 SGHTA and CDR2 FQGNSA. Based on the CDR3 plus reference TRBV7-2 and TRBJ2-6, the full variable domain is GAGVSQSPSNKVTEKGKDVELRCDPISGHTALYWYRQSLGQGLEFLIYFQGNSAPDKSGLPSDRFSAERTGGSVSTLTIQRTQQEDSAVYLCASSTRSGANALTFGAGSRLTVL.

CDR3 region: CSARPTSGGSIDGTQYF. CDR3 nucleotide sequence: TGCAGTGCTAGACCGACTAGCGGGGGCTCCATTGATGGGACCCAGTACTTC. This chain links TRBV20-1 with TRBJ2-7; 12 nucleotides agree with TRBD2. The J call is uncertain, as TRBJ2-5 better fits the DNA end. The CDR3 length is 17 residues. Germline V gene sequence: CDR1 DFQATT, CDR2 SNEGSKA (reference sequence).

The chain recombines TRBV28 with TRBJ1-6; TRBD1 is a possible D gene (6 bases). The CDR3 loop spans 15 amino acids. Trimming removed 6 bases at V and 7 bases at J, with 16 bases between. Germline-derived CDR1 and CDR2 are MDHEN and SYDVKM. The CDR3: CASSPTGSDNSPLHF. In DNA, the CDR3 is TGTGCCAGCAGCCCTACAGGGTCTGACAATTCACCCCTCCACTTT.

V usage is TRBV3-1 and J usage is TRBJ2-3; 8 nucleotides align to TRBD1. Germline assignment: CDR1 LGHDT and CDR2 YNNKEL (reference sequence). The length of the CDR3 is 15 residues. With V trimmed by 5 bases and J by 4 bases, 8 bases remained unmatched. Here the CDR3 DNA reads TGTGCCAGCAGCTTCCGACAGGGGATGGCAGATACGCAGTATTTT. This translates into CASSFRQGMADTQYF.

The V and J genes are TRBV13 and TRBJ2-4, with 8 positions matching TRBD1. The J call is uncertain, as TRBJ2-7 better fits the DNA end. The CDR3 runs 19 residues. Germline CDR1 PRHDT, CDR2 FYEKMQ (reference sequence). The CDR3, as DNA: TGTGCCAGCGGCACCTACGCATCCCTGGACAGGGTACAATCCTACGAGCAGTACTTC. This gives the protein CASGTYASLDRVQSYEQYF.

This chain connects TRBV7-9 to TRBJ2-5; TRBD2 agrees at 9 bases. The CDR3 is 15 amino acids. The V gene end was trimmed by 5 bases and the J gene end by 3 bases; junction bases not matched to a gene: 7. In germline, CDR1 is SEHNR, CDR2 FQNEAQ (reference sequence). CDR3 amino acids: CASSTGIAGEETQYF. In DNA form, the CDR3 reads TGTGCCAGCAGCACCGGGATAGCGGGAGAAGAGACCCAGTACTTC.